The next 31 T cell receptor beta chains were all read from a single sample in a study of CD8+ T cells in alopecia areata (dated by TCRdb to the late 2010s). The library was built by means of the immunoSEQ multiplex PCR assay. For TCR sequencing, RNA was extracted from every sample and reverse transcribed into cDNA to serve as template. The immuneACCESS repertoire file appears here via TCRdb, limited to in-frame rearrangements. These files lack a portion of the clones; in checked studies, under half of the deficit traces to unresolved V genes, and the cause of the others is not known. Here the sample lists around 100,000 clones, none seen once only. The top ten constitute roughly a fifth of the sample. Input material: lesional skin. Receptor source: a C3H/HeJ mouse with alopecia areata. Mice of this strain carry the MHC haplotype H2-k.

Comments on this clone: Mouse gene names and germline throughout. The CDR3 loop reads CTCSASGGGNYAEQFF. Incomplete CDR3 DNA: TGCACCTGCAGTGCTTCTGGGGGGGGGAACTATGCT. The genes are TRBV1 and TRBJ2-1; 9 nucleotides align to TRBD2. Read coverage stops 4 residues before the CDR3 terminus; the germline J gene supplies the remainder. The CDR3 spans 16 residues. CDR1 and CDR2 (germline): NSQYPW, LRSPGD (reference sequence). Trimming took 3 bases from V and 1 from J; bases not matched to a gene: 4.

In this sample, this clone turned up many times. Here the gene names and germline are mouse. The covered CDR3 bases are TGTGCCAGCAGTGATGCATCTGGGACAGGGGCCAACGAA. This gives the protein CASSDASGTGANE. The whole CDR3 is CASSDASGTGANERLFF. The V and J genes are TRBV13-3 and TRBJ1-4; 10 bases are a match to TRBD1. The read terminates 4 residues ahead of where the CDR3 ends, so the germline J gene completes it. This CDR3 has 17 residues. Germline V gives CDR1 NNHDY, CDR2 SYVADS. V lost 0 bases, J lost 3 bases, and 5 bases stayed unmatched.

This clone was detected many times. Gene names and germline match the mouse. The read ends 4 residues shy of where the CDR3 ends; the end is completed using the germline J gene. The identical CDR3 is also encoded by other nucleotide sequences in the sample. The chain links TRBV13-3 to TRBJ2-7; 8 bases are shared with TRBD2. The CDR3 totals 13 residues. In germline, CDR1 is NNHDY, CDR2 SYVADS. The CDR3 bases that were read are TGTGCCAGCAGTGCGGGGACTGGTTAT. Its protein is CASSAGTGY. The CDR3 as a whole reads CASSAGTGYEQYF.

This clone was detected a few times. Gene names denote mouse genes. The read ends 4 residues early relative to the CDR3; the germline J gene fills the gap. The chain carries TRBV19 and TRBJ2-7; TRBD1 aligns across 7 bases. CDR1 and CDR2 (germline): FNHDT, SITEND (reference sequence). V lost 6 bases and J lost 0; bases outside the gene matches: 6. This CDR3 spans 14 amino acids. The DNA read from the CDR3 is TGTGCCAGCATACCGACAGGGAGCTCCTAT. Protein sequence: CASIPTGSSY. The full CDR3 protein reads CASIPTGSSYEQYF.

This clone was detected only a few times. The genes are named according to mouse. The missing CDR3 end, 4 residues past where the read stops, is filled in from the germline J gene. The chain recombines TRBV17 with TRBJ2-5, with 10 positions matching TRBD2. This CDR3 is 16 amino acids long. Germline CDR1 is MNHDT and CDR2 is YYDKIL. V trimming: 3 bases; J trimming: 1 base; junction bases outside the gene matches: 4. The part of the CDR3 DNA that was read is TGTGCTAGCAGTAGCCCCGACTGGGGGGACCAAGAC. This sequence encodes CASSSPDWGDQD. The whole CDR3 is CASSSPDWGDQDTQYF. The whole variable domain, filled in from reference TRBV17 and TRBJ2-5, reads DTTVKQNPRYKLARVGKPVNLICSQTMNHDTMYWYQKKPNQAPKLLLFYYDKILNREADTFEKFQSSRPNNSFCSLYIGSAGLEYSAMYLCASSSPDWGDQDTQYFGPGTRLLVL.

About this clone: The germline and genes are mouse ones. The read gets to within 4 residues of the CDR3 end, and the germline J gene fills in the rest. This chain uses TRBV1 with TRBJ2-4; 8 nucleotides align to TRBD1. The CDR3 is made up of 17 amino acids. The germline gives CDR1 NSQYPW, CDR2 LRSPGD (reference sequence). V lost 0 bases and J lost 0; bases outside the gene matches: 5. The covered CDR3 bases are TGCACCTGCAGTGCAGATCACGGGACAGGTAGTCAAAAC. As protein: CTCSADHGTGSQN. The entire CDR3 is CTCSADHGTGSQNTLYF.

This clone has ten or more counts. These gene names are mouse names. The CDR3 end is not reached by the read, which stops 4 residues before it; the germline J gene fills it in. The chain combines TRBV13-3 with TRBJ1-2, with D maybe TRBD1 (5 bases). Germline assignment: CDR1 NNHDY and CDR2 SYVADS. V was cut by 5 bases and J by 0 bases, with 11 bases left in between. This CDR3 spans 14 amino acids. CDR3 residues: CASSPGSANSDYTF. The CDR3 DNA, read in part, is TGTGCCAGCAGCCCAGGGTCCGCAAACTCC.

This clone has a handful of counts. Gene names denote mouse genes. The CDR3 extends 4 residues past the end of the read, so its final part is completed from the germline J gene. This chain uses TRBV19 with TRBJ2-3; a possible D gene is TRBD2 (6 bases). The CDR3 is made up of 15 amino acids. The ends were cut back, 5 bases at V and 3 bases at J, with 16 bases in the middle. Germline values: CDR1 FNHDT, CDR2 SITEND (reference sequence). The covered CDR3 bases are TGTGCCAGCAGGAATGGGGGTAGAAGGGCAGAA. Its protein product is CASRNGGRRAE. The full CDR3 protein reads CASRNGGRRAETLYF.

This clone came up a few times. Mouse gene names apply. The read is 4 residues too short to cover the CDR3 end, so that end is filled in from the germline J gene. This chain uses TRBV19 with TRBJ1-1, with unresolved D. Looked up from germline, CDR1 is FNHDT and CDR2 is SITEND (reference sequence). V lost 6 bases and J lost 0, with 15 bases in between. The CDR3 contains 15 residues. The CDR3 DNA, read in part, is TGTGCCAGCACCTCGCACCCAGATACAAACACA. Translation gives CASTSHPDTNT. The CDR3 in its entirety is CASTSHPDTNTEVFF.

This clone was observed at least ten times. Mouse gene names apply. The read finishes 4 residues shy of the CDR3 end, and the germline J gene is used to complete it. J is TRBJ1-2 and V is TRBV13-3, with TRBD1 matching over 7 bases. The CDR3 runs to 15 residues. Germline CDR1 NNHDY, CDR2 SYVADS. CDR3 DNA, as far as it was read: TGTGCCAGCAGTGATGCCCCGACAGGGAGGTCC. This codes for CASSDAPTGRS. The entire CDR3 reads CASSDAPTGRSDYTF.

With regard to this clone: The genes are named according to mouse. The read ends 4 residues before the CDR3 terminus; that terminus is restored from the germline J gene. The chain uses TRBV13-1 and TRBJ2-1; 8 positions agree with TRBD1. The CDR3 spans 15 residues. V was pared by 2 bases and J by 1 base, with 2 bases of the junction left unmatched. Germline-derived CDR1 and CDR2 are NSHNY and SYGAGN. Partial CDR3 DNA: TGTGCCAGCAGTGACGGACAGGGCAACTATGCT. Amino acid sequence: CASSDGQGNYA. The entire CDR3 protein reads CASSDGQGNYAEQFF.

In its sample, this clone was seen a few times. Gene names are mouse gene names. Read sequence stops 4 residues before the CDR3 end, and the germline J gene provides the missing end. The V call is TRBV14, the J call TRBJ1-4, with 11 bases identical to TRBD1. Germline assignment: CDR1 SGHDT and CDR2 FRDEAV. CDR3 length equals 15 residues. The CDR3 here is CASSLRDRGSERLFF. The part of the CDR3 DNA that was read is TGTGCCAGCAGCCTCCGGGACAGGGGGAGCGAA. Full variable domain (rest looked up from reference TRBV14 and TRBJ1-4): EAGVTQSPRYAVLQEGQAVSFWCDPISGHDTLYWYQQPRDQGPQLLVYFRDEAVIDNSQLPSDRFSAVRPKGTNSTLKIQSAKQGDTATYLCASSLRDRGSERLFFGHGTKLSVL.

This clone was observed at least ten times. Mouse gene names apply. With the read ending 4 residues before the CDR3 end, the germline J gene is used to fill in that end. The J gene is TRBJ2-5, the V gene TRBV13-3; 7 bases fit TRBD2. Germline CDR1 reads NNHDY; CDR2 reads SYVADS. J lost 3 bases, V lost 3 bases, and 4 bases had no gene match. This CDR3 spans 14 amino acids. CDR3 protein: CASSGDWAQDTQYF. Partial CDR3 DNA: TGTGCCAGCAGTGGAGACTGGGCGCAAGAC. Combining the CDR3 with reference TRBV13-3 and TRBJ2-5 gives the whole variable domain EAAVTQSPRSKVAVTGGKVTLSCHQTNNHDYMYWYRQDTGHGLRLIHYSYVADSTEKGDIPDGYKASRPSQENFSLILELASLSQTAVYFCASSGDWAQDTQYFGPGTRLLVL.

This clone was found a few times. All gene names here are mouse names. Read sequence stops 4 residues before the CDR3 end, and the germline J gene provides the missing end. The chain has TRBV13-1 and TRBJ2-2, with 8 nucleotides matching TRBD1. Losses at the gene ends were 2 bases for V and 1 base for J; bases not matched to a gene: 10. The length of the CDR3 is 18 residues. Germline CDR1 is NSHNY and CDR2 is SYGAGN. The covered CDR3 bases are TGTGCCAGCAGTGAGCCCTCCGGGACAGGAAAAAACACCGGG. Translated: CASSEPSGTGKNTG. The full-length CDR3 reads as CASSEPSGTGKNTGQLYF.

This clone was seen a handful of times. Gene and germline names: mouse. The CDR3 end falls 4 residues outside the read, so it is completed with the germline J gene. The chain is built from TRBV13-3 and TRBJ2-5, with 7 bases identical to TRBD2. V trimming: 5 bases; J trimming: 0 bases; junction bases outside the gene matches: 6. The CDR3 covers 15 residues. The germline CDR1 and CDR2 sequences are NNHDY and SYVADS. The CDR3 loop is CASRPDWDNQDTQYF. CDR3 DNA, as far as it was read: TGTGCCAGCAGACCTGACTGGGATAACCAAGAC.

This clone was picked up a small number of times. Gene labels here are mouse ones. The read ends 4 residues shy of where the CDR3 ends; the end is completed using the germline J gene. This chain joins TRBV13-3 and TRBJ1-1; TRBD1 matches at 7 bases. After removal of 3 bases from V and 4 bases from J, the junction contained 3 bases not matched to a gene. Per the germline V gene, CDR1 is NNHDY and CDR2 is SYVADS. CDR3 length equals 13 residues. The CDR3 DNA, read in part, is TGTGCCAGCAGTGGCAGGGGGTTCACA. It yields the protein CASSGRGFT. The whole CDR3 protein reads CASSGRGFTEVFF.

Notes on this clone: Gene names and germline match the mouse. The observed sequence ends 4 residues before the CDR3 terminus, with the missing tail filled in from the germline J gene. The gene calls are TRBV13-3 and TRBJ2-5; 10 bases match TRBD1. Germline V gene data show CDR1 as NNHDY and CDR2 as SYVADS. CDR3 size: 13 residues. CDR3 residues: CASNRDRGDTQYF. Partial CDR3 DNA: TGTGCCAGCAACAGGGACAGGGGTGAC.

As to this clone: The listed genes are named as in mouse. The CDR3 goes on 4 residues after the read ends, and that part is filled in from the germline J gene. V is TRBV19 and J is TRBJ1-2, with a tentative D call TRBD1 (5 bases). Per the germline V gene, CDR1 is FNHDT and CDR2 is SITEND (reference sequence). This CDR3 is 11 amino acids long. V lost 7 bases, J lost 1 base, and 5 bases lay in between. Partial CDR3 DNA: TGTGCCAGCGGACAAAACTCC. Its translation: CASGQNS. The whole CDR3 reads CASGQNSDYTF.

For this clone: Gene names and germline refer to mouse. The CDR3 end is not reached by the read, which stops 4 residues before it; the germline J gene fills it in. V is TRBV19 and J is TRBJ2-5, with 12 bases identical to TRBD2. With V trimmed by 7 bases and J by 1 base, 7 bases remained unmatched. The length of the CDR3 is 16 residues. Germline values: CDR1 FNHDT, CDR2 SITEND (reference sequence). CDR3 protein: CASGRLGGRDQDTQYF. The DNA read from the CDR3 is TGTGCCAGCGGTAGACTGGGGGGGCGAGACCAAGAC.

Note on this clone: Gene names refer to mouse genes. The CDR3 here is CASIPGGRDAETLYF. The DNA read from the CDR3 is TGTGCCAGCATCCCGGGGGGGCGCGATGCAGAA. This chain joins TRBV19 and TRBJ2-3, with 8 bases lining up with TRBD2. The read ends 4 residues early relative to the CDR3; the germline J gene fills the gap. Germline values: CDR1 FNHDT, CDR2 SITEND (reference sequence). This CDR3 region has 15 residues. The trim removed 6 bases at V and 2 bases at J, leaving 8 bases unmatched. Drawing the rest from reference TRBV19 and TRBJ2-3, the complete variable domain is GGIITQTPKFLIGQEGQKLTLKCQQNFNHDTMYWYRQDSGKGLRLIYYSITENDLQKGDLSEGYDASREKKSSFSLTVTSAQKNEMAVFLCASIPGGRDAETLYFGSGTRLTVL.

This clone was observed a handful of times. Mouse gene names apply. The read terminates 4 residues before the CDR3 end, so the remaining end is supplied by the germline J gene. The genes are TRBV13-3 and TRBJ2-4, with a weak D call TRBD2 (7 bases). Germline values: CDR1 NNHDY, CDR2 SYVADS. This CDR3 region has 16 residues. Trimming stripped 0 bases from V and 2 bases from J, with 13 bases between. The CDR3 sequence: CASSDDGGPTQNTLYF. The DNA read from the CDR3 is TGTGCCAGCAGTGATGACGGGGGGCCGACTCAAAAC.

This clone has just a few counts. Any gene name here is a mouse gene name. Partial CDR3 DNA: TGTGCCAGCAGTGATGCGGACAGGGGGCACTATGCT. Protein product: CASSDADRGHYA. The CDR3 in its entirety is CASSDADRGHYAEQFF. The chain recombines TRBV13-3 with TRBJ2-1; TRBD1 matches at 11 bases. The CDR3 end is not reached by the read, which stops 4 residues before it; the germline J gene fills it in. The CDR3 is made up of 16 amino acids. The V segment lost 0 bases and the J segment 2 bases; nucleotides outside the gene matches: 1. Germline-derived CDR1 and CDR2 are NNHDY and SYVADS.

Turning to this clone: Mouse names are used for the genes. Coverage ceases 4 residues before the CDR3 finishes, and the germline J gene fills in the end. At the DNA level, this CDR3 is encoded by other sequences in the same sample as well. The chain has TRBV13-3 and TRBJ2-5; 10 bases map to TRBD2. CDR1 is NNHDY and CDR2 is SYVADS in the germline V gene. This CDR3 has 14 residues. CDR3 sequence: CASRSTGGRDTQYF. The covered CDR3 bases are TGTGCCAGCAGGTCGACTGGGGGGAGAGAC.

This clone was found a few times. Here the gene names and germline are mouse. The CDR3 end is not reached by the read, which stops 4 residues before it; the germline J gene fills it in. This chain uses TRBV13-1 with TRBJ2-3; 7 positions agree with TRBD1. Germline V gives CDR1 NSHNY, CDR2 SYGAGN. Trimming cost V 0 bases and J 3 bases; bases outside gene matches: 4. The CDR3 extends over 15 amino acids. CDR3 region: CASSDAEDRAETLYF. The CDR3 DNA, read in part, is TGTGCCAGCAGTGATGCTGAGGACAGGGCAGAA.

This clone was found many times. The protein in this entry is translated from the DNA; at residue 13 it differs from the protein listed in TCRdb. The gene names here belong to mouse. The read ends 3 residues shy of where the CDR3 ends; the end is completed using the germline J gene. The sample has other DNA sequences that encode this CDR3 too. The chain has TRBV13-3 and TRBJ1-6, with 9 bases lining up with TRBD1. TRBJ1-6 is placed among ORFs of uncertain function. The CDR3 totals 16 residues. CDR1 and CDR2 (germline): NNHDY, SYVADS. The V and J ends lost 0 bases and 7 bases, in that order; junction bases with no gene match: 5. The CDR3 reads CASSDAGDRDNSPLYF. The covered CDR3 bases are TGTGCCAGCAGTGATGCCGGGGACAGGGACAATTCGCCC.

The sample holds many counts of this clone. All gene names here are mouse names. The CDR3 extends 4 residues past the end of the read, so its final part is completed from the germline J gene. V and J are TRBV13-3 and TRBJ2-2; 11 bases agree with TRBD2. V trimming: 3 bases; J trimming: 0 bases; junction bases outside the gene matches: 1. This CDR3 is built from 16 residues. Germline lookup yields CDR1 NNHDY and CDR2 SYVADS. Here the CDR3 reads CASSATGGANTGQLYF. The DNA read from the CDR3 is TGTGCCAGCAGTGCGACTGGGGGGGCAAACACCGGG.

On this clone: Mouse gene names and germline throughout. The read ends 4 residues early relative to the CDR3; the germline J gene fills the gap. The gene calls are TRBV1 and TRBJ2-3; 10 nucleotides match TRBD2. There are 17 residues in the CDR3. V shed 0 bases, J shed 2 bases, and the junction held 5 bases outside the gene matches. CDR1 and CDR2 from the germline V gene are NSQYPW and LRSPGD (reference sequence). The CDR3 DNA, read in part, is TGCACCTGCAGTGCAGACTGGGGGGGCACTAATGCAGAA. Translated: CTCSADWGGTNAE. The full CDR3 reads CTCSADWGGTNAETLYF.

Regarding this clone: The listed genes are named as in mouse. With the read ending 4 residues before the CDR3 end, the germline J gene is used to fill in that end. The chain couples TRBV13-3 to TRBJ1-1, with TRBD1 as a possible D gene (5 bases). Germline CDR1 reads NNHDY; CDR2 reads SYVADS. This CDR3 has 14 residues. The V end was cut by 2 bases, the J end by 4 bases, with 12 bases between. CDR3 sequence reads: CASSDRDDGTEVFF. The CDR3 bases that were read are TGTGCCAGCAGTGACAGGGATGATGGCACA.

This clone was counted only a few times. Mouse gene names and germline throughout. With the read ending 4 residues before the CDR3 end, the germline J gene is used to fill in that end. The gene calls are TRBV19 and TRBJ2-1, with TRBD1 as a possible D gene (7 bases). This CDR3 spans 14 amino acids. CDR1 FNHDT and CDR2 SITEND come from the germline V gene (reference sequence). Partial CDR3 DNA: TGTGCCAGCAGTATAGAAGGGGGCCGGGCT. Translation gives CASSIEGGRA. The CDR3 as a whole reads CASSIEGGRAEQFF.

This clone was picked up a small number of times. Genes and germline are mouse. The missing CDR3 end, 4 residues past where the read stops, is filled in from the germline J gene. The same CDR3 is also encoded by other DNA sequences in this sample. The rearrangement uses TRBV13-3 and TRBJ1-1; D is perhaps TRBD1 (6 bases). Trimming took 3 bases from V and 0 from J, leaving 9 bases between them. Germline lookup yields CDR1 NNHDY and CDR2 SYVADS. The CDR3 sequence is 14 residues long. CDR3 DNA (partial): TGTGCCAGCAGTGCCACAGGGTCAAACACA. This codes for CASSATGSNT. The CDR3, in full, reads CASSATGSNTEVFF.

Regarding this clone: Gene names refer to mouse genes. This chain's CDR3 is CASSEARTGGSNERLFF. The DNA read from the CDR3 is TGTGCCAGCAGTGAAGCCCGGACAGGGGGCTCCAACGAA. The chain is built from TRBV13-3 and TRBJ1-4, with 11 bases matching TRBD1. The read ends 4 residues shy of where the CDR3 ends; the end is completed using the germline J gene. V lost 2 bases to trimming and J lost 2 bases; unmatched junction nucleotides: 5. This CDR3 is 17 amino acids long. The V gene's germline CDR1 is NNHDY and CDR2 SYVADS.